These 9 T cell receptor beta chains originate from one sample sequenced in a study of T cell responses to AZD1222 COVID-19 vaccine. Sequencing used immunoSEQ multiplex PCR; TCRdb keeps in-frame clones, though not all of them. The table has over 130,000 clones, about 91% seen once; the top ten hold roughly 9.9%. The sample here was peripheral blood, taken 28 days after the second AZD1222 dose. The receptors stem from an adult who received the AZD1222 COVID-19 vaccine.

CDR3 in amino acids: CASSPQGRGYTF. CDR3 DNA: TGTGCCAGCAGCCCTCAGGGTCGGGGCTACACCTTC. V is TRBV5-6 and J is TRBJ1-2; D might be TRBD1 (5 bases). From germline, CDR1 is SGHDT and CDR2 YYEEEE. CDR3 size: 12 residues. Deletions cut 4 bases from V and 8 bases from J, with 12 bases between. The full variable domain, with the rest looked up from reference TRBV5-6 and TRBJ1-2, is DAGVTQSPTHLIKTRGQQVTLRCSPKSGHDTVSWYQQALGQGPQFIFQYYEEEERQRGNFPDRFSGHQFPNYSSELNVNALLLGDSALYLCASSPQGRGYTFGSGTRLTVV.

The chain is built from TRBV15 and TRBJ1-2; D call uncertain. Germline-derived CDR1 and CDR2 are LNHNV and YYDKDF (reference sequence). The CDR3 loop spans 16 amino acids. The V end was cut by 0 bases, the J end by 8 bases, with 19 bases between. DNA for the CDR3: TGTGCCACCAGCAGAGATTCCGGACGGCAAGGGCAAGGCTACACCTTC. This codes for CATSRDSGRQGQGYTF.

The genes are TRBV5-6 and TRBJ1-4, with 10 bases fitting TRBD1. The V and J ends lost 4 bases and 8 bases, in that order; junction bases with no gene match: 11. Germline loops: CDR1 SGHDT, CDR2 YYEEEE. The CDR3 has 16 amino acids. The CDR3 sequence is CASSTGTGELEEKLFF. In nucleotides, the CDR3 is TGTGCCAGCAGCACCGGGACAGGGGAGCTCGAGGAAAAACTGTTTTTT.

This clone appeared once. At one end the junction does not follow the germline gene, possibly because of a read error. The chain couples TRBV7-3 to TRBJ2-1, with 10 bases that match TRBD1. This CDR3 has 14 residues. CDR1 and CDR2 (germline): SGHTA, FQGTGA. The chain's CDR3 is CAGSPGQGVGEQFF. The CDR3 bases are TGTGCCGGCAGCCCCGGACAGGGGGTAGGTGAGCAGTTCTTC.

The genes are TRBV6-2 or TRBV6-3 and TRBJ2-5; TRBD2 aligns across 11 bases. The CDR3 has 15 residues. With V trimmed by 6 bases and J by 5 bases, 8 bases remained unmatched. Germline-derived CDR1 and CDR2 are MNHEY and SVGEGT. The CDR3 DNA reads TGTGCCAGCAGCCTAGGGACTAGCGGCGGGGAGACCCAGTACTTC. It is translated as CASSLGTSGGETQYF.

This rearrangement joins TRBV5-6 to TRBJ2-3; possibly TRBD2 for D (5 bases). Between the trimmed V and J ends, which lost 4 bases and 6 bases, there was a span of 21 bases. The CDR3 is 16 residues long. Germline-derived CDR1 and CDR2 are SGHDT and YYEEEE. CDR3 in DNA: TGTGCCAGCAGCCCCGAGGGCCTAGTATTAGCTGATACGCAGTATTTT. Translation gives CASSPEGLVLADTQYF.

The chain uses TRBV10-2 and TRBJ1-2; D may be TRBD1 (5 bases). The V gene lost 0 bases and the J gene lost 8 bases, with 19 bases spanning the gap. The CDR3 sequence is 16 residues long. Germline V CDR1 and CDR2: WSHSY, SAAADI. The CDR3: CASSESLLFGAGGYTF. DNA of the CDR3: TGCGCCAGCAGTGAGTCCTTATTGTTCGGGGCCGGGGGCTACACCTTC.

V and J are TRBV7-9 and TRBJ2-2; possible D gene TRBD2, 8 bases. The CDR3 is made up of 19 amino acids. V was trimmed by 5 bases and J by 4 bases, leaving 26 bases between them. CDR1 is SEHNR, CDR2 FQNEAQ, per germline (reference sequence). The CDR3 DNA follows: TGTGCCAGCAGCCGGGACAGAAGCGGGGGCAAGGTGGGCACCGGGGAGCTGTTTTTT. It is translated as CASSRDRSGGKVGTGELFF.

The chain links TRBV19 to TRBJ2-5; D uncertain. V was pared by 5 bases and J by 4 bases, with 14 bases between. The CDR3 runs 14 residues. Germline CDR1 is LNHDA and CDR2 is SQIVND (reference sequence). The CDR3 here is CASSGSWEGETQYF. CDR3 DNA: TGTGCCAGTAGTGGCTCATGGGAAGGAGAGACCCAGTACTTC.